Below, 10 T cell receptor beta chains from the same sample are listed, as sequenced in a study of CD8+CD57+ T cells in acquired aplastic anemia. TCR beta VDJ and CDR3 were profiled, and genomic DNA was the template. TCRdb passed the reads through MiXCR, listing each CDR3 protein once. The sample shows some 210,000 distinct CDR3 sequences, 61% of them seen only once. Specimen: sorted CD4+, CD8+, or CD8+CD57+ T cells (not recorded which) from PBMCs. Receptors were obtained from a human donor in good health.

In this sample, this clonotype turned up a few times. This chain joins TRBV7-2 and TRBJ1-1; D remains ambiguous. The V gene's germline CDR1 is SGHTA and CDR2 FQGNSA. The length of the CDR3 is 14 residues. Trimming left V 7 bases short and J 0 bases short, with 12 bases between. In nucleotides, the CDR3 is TGTGCCAGCAATGTGTGGGGTATGAACACTGAAGCTTTCTTT. This encodes CASNVWGMNTEAFF.

V gene TRBV20-1 combines with J gene TRBJ2-7; D not certain. The CDR3 is 14 residues long. Looked up from germline, CDR1 is DFQATT and CDR2 is SNEGSKA (reference sequence). V shed 0 bases and J shed 2 bases, with 11 bases lying between them. CDR3 loop: CSAREDVVPYEQYF. In DNA form, the CDR3 reads TGCAGTGCTAGAGAGGACGTTGTCCCCTACGAGCAGTACTTC.

The V and J genes are TRBV7-2 and TRBJ2-3; 10 positions match TRBD2. CDR1 and CDR2 (germline): SGHTA, FQGNSA. V lost 5 bases to trimming and J lost 2 bases; unmatched junction nucleotides: 7. The CDR3 extends over 16 amino acids. The DNA of the CDR3 is TGTGCCAGCAGCCCCCTAGCGGGGGCCCCCACAGATACGCAGTATTTT. It encodes CASSPLAGAPTDTQYF.

As for this clonotype: Just one base apart from a much larger clone, this may be a read error. The chain combines TRBV10-3 with TRBJ1-5; 9 nucleotides match TRBD1. V lost 10 bases and J lost 7; bases outside the gene matches: 14. Germline V CDR1 and CDR2: ENHRY, SYGVKD. The CDR3 runs 15 residues. The CDR3 region has the DNA TGTGCCAGCGGTGACAGAGTGACAGGGGGGCAGCCCCAGCATTTT. Amino acids: CASGDRVTGGQPQHF.

The chain couples TRBV9 to TRBJ2-5, with D possibly being TRBD2 (6 bases). The CDR3 consists of 16 residues. The germline V gene has CDR1 SGDLS and CDR2 YYNGEE. Between the trimmed V and J ends, which lost 4 bases and 1 base, there was a span of 17 bases. The CDR3 coding sequence is TGTGCCAGCAGCCCGGGGACTCGCCTAATCCAAGAGACCCAGTACTTC. Its translation is CASSPGTRLIQETQYF.

This clonotype was detected ten times or more. V is TRBV27 and J is TRBJ2-7; 10 bases agree with TRBD2. Germline CDR1 reads MNHEY; CDR2 reads SMNVEV (reference sequence). CDR3 length equals 15 residues. After removal of 5 bases from V and 3 bases from J, the junction contained 7 bases not matched to a gene. In nucleotides, the CDR3 is TGTGCCAGCAGTCCAGGGACTAGCGAACACTACGAGCAGTACTTC. Its translation is CASSPGTSEHYEQYF.

Details on this clonotype: The junction does not match germline at one end; this may be a read error. The V gene is TRBV5-5, the J gene TRBJ1-1, with D hard to call. Germline CDR1 is SGHKS and CDR2 is YYEKEE (reference sequence). The CDR3 extends over 14 amino acids. In nucleotides, the CDR3 is TGCGCCAGCAGCCAAGATCTGGGGAACACTGAAGCTTTCTTT. Translated, it gives CASSQDLGNTEAFF.

The rearrangement joins TRBV6-6 to TRBJ2-1, with D unclear. Germline V gene lookup returns CDR1 MNHNY and CDR2 SVGAGI (reference sequence). Trimming removed 4 bases at V and 0 bases at J, with 16 bases between. This CDR3 has 17 amino acids. The CDR3 region is CASSSVAASSSYNEQFF. In nucleotides, the CDR3 is TGTGCCAGCAGTTCGGTGGCGGCGAGCAGCTCCTACAATGAGCAGTTCTTC.

This clonotype occurred many times. This chain uses TRBV6-6 with TRBJ1-2; D remains ambiguous. CDR1 and CDR2 (germline): MNHNY, SVGAGI (reference sequence). The length of the CDR3 is 13 residues. Between the trimmed V and J ends, which lost 0 bases and 3 bases, there was a span of 5 bases. The CDR3 spells CASSYSVDYGYTF. The CDR3 region has the DNA TGTGCCAGCAGTTACTCGGTGGACTATGGCTACACCTTC.

The V gene is TRBV7-3, the J gene TRBJ2-5; 12 bases line up with TRBD2. This CDR3 has 15 amino acids. J was trimmed by 5 bases and V by 6 bases; bases with no gene match: 7. Germline-derived CDR1 and CDR2 are SGHTA and FQGTGA. CDR3 bases: TGTGCCAGCAGTCTAGCGGGAGGGAGGAGGGAGACCCAGTACTTC. It codes for CASSLAGGRRETQYF.